This T cell receptor (beta chain) derives from a study of blood T cells in healthy people across ages. Findings of the study overall: There was a strong correlation between TCR beta diversity and naive T cell percentage.

The ends lost 1 base at V and 4 bases at J; junction bases unmatched: 5. Germline assignment: CDR1 LGHNA and CDR2 YSLEER. The length of the CDR3 is 15 residues. The authors extracted at least 5 micrograms of total RNA per sample. A single count supports this clonotype. What it recognizes is unknown. Primed by a sample-barcoded 5' primer and a J-beta primer mix, a second PCR proceeded for 7 to 11 cycles. MiXCR, run by TCRdb on the 5' RACE reads, gives a single entry per CDR3 protein. The data show roughly 800,000 distinct CDR3 sequences, with roughly 25% seen just once and 9.4% held by the top ten. These data were also filed under a second study, of T cells of mothers and their children. That investigation notes: Second-PCR amplification with M1S added sample barcodes and 2-4 random nucleotides. Slightly, though not significantly, more overlap was seen in related than in unrelated mother-child pairs.

This chain uses TRBV4-3 with TRBJ2-5; 8 nucleotides match TRBD1. This sequence was found in a boy younger than 18 in good health. Sequenced sample: blood. The CDR3 region has the DNA TGCGCCAGCAGCCAAGCGACAGGGGCGGGAGAGACCCAGTACTTC. Its translation is CASSQATGAGETQYF.